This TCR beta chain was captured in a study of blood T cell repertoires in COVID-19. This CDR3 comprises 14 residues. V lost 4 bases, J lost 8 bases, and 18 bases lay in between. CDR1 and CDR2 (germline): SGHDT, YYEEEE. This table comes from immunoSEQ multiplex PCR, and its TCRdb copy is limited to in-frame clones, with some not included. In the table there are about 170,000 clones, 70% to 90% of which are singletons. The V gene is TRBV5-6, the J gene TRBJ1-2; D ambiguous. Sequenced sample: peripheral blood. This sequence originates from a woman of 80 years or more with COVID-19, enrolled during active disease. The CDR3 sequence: CASSAGISSMGYTF. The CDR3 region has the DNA TGTGCCAGCAGCGCGGGAATTTCCTCTATGGGCTACACCTTC.